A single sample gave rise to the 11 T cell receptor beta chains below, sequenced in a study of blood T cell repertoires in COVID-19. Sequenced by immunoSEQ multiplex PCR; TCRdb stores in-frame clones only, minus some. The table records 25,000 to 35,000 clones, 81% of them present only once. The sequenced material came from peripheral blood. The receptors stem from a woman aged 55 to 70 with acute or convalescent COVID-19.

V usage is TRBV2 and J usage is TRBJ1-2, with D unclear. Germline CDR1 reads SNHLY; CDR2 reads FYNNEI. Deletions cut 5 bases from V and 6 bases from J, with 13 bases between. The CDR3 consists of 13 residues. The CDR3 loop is CASSQTRFDGYTF. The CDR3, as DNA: TGTGCCAGCAGTCAGACAAGGTTCGATGGCTACACCTTC.

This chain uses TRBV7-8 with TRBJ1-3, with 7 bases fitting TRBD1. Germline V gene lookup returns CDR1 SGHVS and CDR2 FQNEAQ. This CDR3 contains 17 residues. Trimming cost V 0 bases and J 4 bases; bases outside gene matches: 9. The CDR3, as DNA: TGTGCCAGCAGCTTAGCGCTTAAGGGGGCGAAAGGAAACACCATATATTTT. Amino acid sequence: CASSLALKGAKGNTIYF.

CDR3 nucleotides: TGCGCCAGCAGTGTCTCGGGGGACAGGGGGGACAATGAGCAGTTCTTC. Protein sequence: CASSVSGDRGDNEQFF. The V gene is TRBV10-1, the J gene TRBJ2-1; TRBD1 matches at 11 bases. Germline CDR1 WNHNN, CDR2 SYGVQD (reference sequence). Trimming removed 4 bases from V and 5 bases from J; junction bases left unmatched: 7. The CDR3 contains 16 residues.

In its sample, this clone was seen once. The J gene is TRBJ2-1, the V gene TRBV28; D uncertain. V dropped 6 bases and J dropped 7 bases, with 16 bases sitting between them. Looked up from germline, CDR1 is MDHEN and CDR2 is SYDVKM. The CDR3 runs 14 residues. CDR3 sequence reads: CASRPGSGRNEQFF. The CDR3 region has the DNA TGTGCCAGCAGGCCCGGATCCGGCAGGAATGAGCAGTTCTTC.

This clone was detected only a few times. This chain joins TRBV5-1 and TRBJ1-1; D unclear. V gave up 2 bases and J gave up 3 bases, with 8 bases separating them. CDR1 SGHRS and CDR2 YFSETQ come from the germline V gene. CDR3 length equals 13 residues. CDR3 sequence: CASSLGTDTEAFF. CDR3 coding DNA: TGCGCCAGCAGCTTAGGAACAGACACTGAAGCTTTCTTT.

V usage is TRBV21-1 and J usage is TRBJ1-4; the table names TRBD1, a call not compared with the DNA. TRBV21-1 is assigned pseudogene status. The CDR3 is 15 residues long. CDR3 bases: TGTGCCAGCAGCAAAGAGACAGGGGGTAAAGAAAAACTGTTTTTT. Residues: CASSKETGGKEKLFF.

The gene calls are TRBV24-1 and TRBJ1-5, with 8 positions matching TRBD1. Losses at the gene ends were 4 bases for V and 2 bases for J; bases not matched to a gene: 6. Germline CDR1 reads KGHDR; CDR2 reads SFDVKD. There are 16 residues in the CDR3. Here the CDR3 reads CATSDPGQGGNQPQHF. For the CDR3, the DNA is TGTGCCACCAGTGACCCCGGACAGGGAGGCAATCAGCCCCAGCATTTT.

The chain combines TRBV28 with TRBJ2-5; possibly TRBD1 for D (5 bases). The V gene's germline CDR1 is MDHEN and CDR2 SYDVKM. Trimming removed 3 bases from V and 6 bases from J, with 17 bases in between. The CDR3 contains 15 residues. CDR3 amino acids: CASSFILGVGKTQYF. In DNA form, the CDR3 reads TGTGCCAGCAGTTTTATCCTAGGGGTTGGGAAGACCCAGTACTTC.

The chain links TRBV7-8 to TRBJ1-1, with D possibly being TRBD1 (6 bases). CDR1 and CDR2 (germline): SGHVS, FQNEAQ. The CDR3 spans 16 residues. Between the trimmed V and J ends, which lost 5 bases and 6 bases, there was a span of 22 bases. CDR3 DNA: TGTGCCAGCAGCGCGAAGAGACAGGCTTCGGTGGCTGAAGCTTTCTTT. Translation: CASSAKRQASVAEAFF.

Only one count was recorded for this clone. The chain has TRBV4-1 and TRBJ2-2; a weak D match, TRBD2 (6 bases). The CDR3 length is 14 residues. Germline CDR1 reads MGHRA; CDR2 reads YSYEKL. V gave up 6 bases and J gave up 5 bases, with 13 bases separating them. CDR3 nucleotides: TGCGCCAGCAGATTACCCGGAGGGACCGGGGAGCTGTTTTTT. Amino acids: CASRLPGGTGELFF.

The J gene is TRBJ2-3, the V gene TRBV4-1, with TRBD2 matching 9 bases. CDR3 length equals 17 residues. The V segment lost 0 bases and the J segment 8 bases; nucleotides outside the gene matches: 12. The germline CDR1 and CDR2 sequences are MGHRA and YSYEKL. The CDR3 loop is CASSQDASGGFRGTQYF. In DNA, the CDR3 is TGCGCCAGCAGCCAAGATGCCAGCGGGGGGTTCCGGGGTACGCAGTATTTT.